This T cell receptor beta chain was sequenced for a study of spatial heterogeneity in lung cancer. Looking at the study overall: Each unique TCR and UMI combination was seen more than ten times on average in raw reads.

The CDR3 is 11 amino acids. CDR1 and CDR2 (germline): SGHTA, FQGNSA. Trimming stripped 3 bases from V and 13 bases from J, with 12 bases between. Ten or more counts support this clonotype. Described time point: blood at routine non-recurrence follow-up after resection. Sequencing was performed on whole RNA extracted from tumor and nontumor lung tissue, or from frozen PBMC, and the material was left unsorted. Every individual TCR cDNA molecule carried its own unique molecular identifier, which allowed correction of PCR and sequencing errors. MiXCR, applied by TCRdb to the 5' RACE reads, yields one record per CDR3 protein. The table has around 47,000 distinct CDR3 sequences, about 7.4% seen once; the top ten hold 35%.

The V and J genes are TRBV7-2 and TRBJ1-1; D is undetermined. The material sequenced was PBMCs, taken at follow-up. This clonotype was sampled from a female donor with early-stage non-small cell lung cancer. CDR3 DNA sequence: TGTGCCAGCAGCTTGGGCCCGCGAGGTTTCTTT. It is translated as CASSLGPRGFF.